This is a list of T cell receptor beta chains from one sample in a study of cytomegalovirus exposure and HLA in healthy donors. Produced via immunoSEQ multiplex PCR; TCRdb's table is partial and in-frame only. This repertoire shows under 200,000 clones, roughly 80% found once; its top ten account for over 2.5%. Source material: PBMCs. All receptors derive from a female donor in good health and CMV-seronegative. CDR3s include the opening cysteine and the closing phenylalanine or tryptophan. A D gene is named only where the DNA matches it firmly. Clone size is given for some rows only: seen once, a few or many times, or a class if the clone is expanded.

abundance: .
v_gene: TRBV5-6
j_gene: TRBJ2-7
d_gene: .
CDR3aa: CASSFQGYEQYF
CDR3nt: TGTGCCAGCAGCTTTCAGGGATACGAGCAGTACTTC

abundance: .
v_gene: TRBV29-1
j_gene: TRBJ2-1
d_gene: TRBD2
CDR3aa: CSVRPGGSSYNEQFF
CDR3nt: TGCAGCGTTCGACCCGGGGGGAGCTCCTACAATGAGCAGTTCTTC

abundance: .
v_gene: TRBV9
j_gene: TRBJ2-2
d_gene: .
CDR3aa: CASSGGANTGELFF
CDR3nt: TGTGCCAGCAGCGGGGGGGCGAACACCGGGGAGCTGTTTTTT

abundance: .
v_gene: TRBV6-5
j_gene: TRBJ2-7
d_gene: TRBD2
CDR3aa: CASSYSSGGSYEQYF
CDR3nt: TGTGCCAGCAGTTACTCATCGGGGGGCTCCTACGAGCAGTACTTC

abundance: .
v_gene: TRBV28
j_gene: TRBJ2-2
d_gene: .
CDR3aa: CASREAPANTGELFF
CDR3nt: TGTGCCAGCAGGGAGGCGCCCGCTAACACCGGGGAGCTGTTTTTT

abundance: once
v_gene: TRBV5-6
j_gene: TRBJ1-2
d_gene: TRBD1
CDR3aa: CASSSDRGANYGYTF
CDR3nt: TGTGCCAGCAGCTCGGACAGGGGAGCTAACTATGGCTACACCTTC

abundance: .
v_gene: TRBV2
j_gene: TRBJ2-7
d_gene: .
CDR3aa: CASIQVTQPYEQYF
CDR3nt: TGTGCCAGCATCCAGGTGACCCAGCCTTACGAGCAGTACTTC

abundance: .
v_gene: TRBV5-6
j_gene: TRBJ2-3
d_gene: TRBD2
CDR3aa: CASSLAGLAGGIDTQYF
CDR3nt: TGTGCCAGCAGCTTGGCGGGACTAGCGGGGGGTATAGATACGCAGTATTTT

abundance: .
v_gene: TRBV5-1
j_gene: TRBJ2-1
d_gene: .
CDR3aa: CASSHEGRVAEQFF
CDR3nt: TGCGCCAGCAGCCATGAAGGCAGGGTGGCTGAGCAGTTCTTC

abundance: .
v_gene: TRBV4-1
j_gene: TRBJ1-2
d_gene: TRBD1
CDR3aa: CASSQGDRGGGYTF
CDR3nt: TGCGCCAGCAGCCAAGGGGACAGGGGAGGTGGCTACACCTTC

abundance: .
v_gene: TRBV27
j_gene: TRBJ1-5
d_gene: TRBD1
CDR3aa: CASSLLPGQGPWGNQPQHF
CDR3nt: TGTGCCAGCAGTTTGCTCCCCGGACAGGGACCTTGGGGCAATCAGCCCCAGCATTTT

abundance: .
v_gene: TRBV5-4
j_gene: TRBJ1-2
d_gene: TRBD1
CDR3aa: CASSLLGQVYGYTF
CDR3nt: TGTGCCAGCAGCTTGTTAGGACAGGTCTATGGCTACACCTTC

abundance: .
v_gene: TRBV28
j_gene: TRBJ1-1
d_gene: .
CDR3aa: CASSLRHLEAFF
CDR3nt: TGTGCCAGCAGTCTCAGACACCTTGAAGCTTTCTTT

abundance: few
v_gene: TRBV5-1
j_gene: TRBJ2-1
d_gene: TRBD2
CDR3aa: CASSLGGETGGQSEQFF
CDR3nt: TGCGCCAGCAGCTTGGGGGGTGAGACGGGAGGGCAAAGTGAGCAGTTCTTC

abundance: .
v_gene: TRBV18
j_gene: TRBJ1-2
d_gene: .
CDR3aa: CASSPLAQKYGYTF
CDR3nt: TGTGCCAGCTCACCTCTGGCCCAAAAGTATGGCTACACCTTC

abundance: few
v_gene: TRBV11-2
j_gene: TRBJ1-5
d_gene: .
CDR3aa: CASSSMDKPNQPQHF
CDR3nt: TGTGCCAGCAGCTCTATGGACAAGCCTAATCAGCCCCAGCATTTT

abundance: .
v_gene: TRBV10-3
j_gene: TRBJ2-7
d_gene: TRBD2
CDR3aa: CAIRGLAETYEQYF
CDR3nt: TGTGCCATCAGGGGACTAGCGGAAACCTACGAGCAGTACTTC

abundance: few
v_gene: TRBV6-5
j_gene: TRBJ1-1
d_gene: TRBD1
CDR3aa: CASSYRGGNTEAFF
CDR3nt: TGTGCCAGCAGCTACAGGGGAGGGAACACTGAAGCTTTCTTT

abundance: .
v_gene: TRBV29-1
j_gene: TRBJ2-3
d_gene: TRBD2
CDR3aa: CSVGGLVGTDTQYF
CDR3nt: TGCAGCGTCGGCGGACTAGTGGGCACAGATACGCAGTATTTT

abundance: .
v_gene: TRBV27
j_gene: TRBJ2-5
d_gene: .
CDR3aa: CASWRLEGETQYF
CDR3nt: TGTGCCAGCTGGCGACTAGAGGGAGAGACCCAGTACTTC

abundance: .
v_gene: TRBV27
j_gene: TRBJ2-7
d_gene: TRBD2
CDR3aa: CASSPPLPETSGRVHEQYF
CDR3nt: TGTGCCAGCAGTCCACCCCTCCCTGAAACTAGCGGGAGAGTCCACGAGCAGTACTTC

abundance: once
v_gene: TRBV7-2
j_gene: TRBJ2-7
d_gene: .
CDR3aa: CASSMGPGGGYEQYF
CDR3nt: TGTGCCAGCAGCATGGGGCCAGGGGGAGGCTACGAGCAGTACTTC

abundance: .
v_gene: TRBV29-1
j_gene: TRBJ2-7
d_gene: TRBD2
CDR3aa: CSVSNRLAATYEQYF
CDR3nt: TGCAGCGTTTCAAATCGACTAGCGGCGACCTACGAGCAGTACTTC

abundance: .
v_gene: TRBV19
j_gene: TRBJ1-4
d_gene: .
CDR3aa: CASSIVNRVEEKLFF
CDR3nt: TGTGCCAGTAGTATAGTCAACAGGGTGGAGGAAAAACTGTTTTTT

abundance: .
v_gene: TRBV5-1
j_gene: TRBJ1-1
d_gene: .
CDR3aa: CASNWGQNTEAFF
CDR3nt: TGCGCCAGCAATTGGGGACAGAACACTGAAGCTTTCTTT

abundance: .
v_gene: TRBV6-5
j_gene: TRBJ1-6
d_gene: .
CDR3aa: CASKKAPANSPLHF
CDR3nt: TGTGCCAGCAAAAAAGCTCCCGCCAATTCACCCCTCCACTTT

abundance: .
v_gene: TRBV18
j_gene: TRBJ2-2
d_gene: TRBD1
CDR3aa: CASSPDRGLATGELFF
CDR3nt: TGTGCCAGCTCACCCGACAGGGGACTGGCCACCGGGGAGCTGTTTTTT

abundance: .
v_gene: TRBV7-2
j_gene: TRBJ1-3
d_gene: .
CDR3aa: CASSLVAGRGNTIYF
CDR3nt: TGTGCCAGCAGCTTAGTAGCGGGGAGGGGAAACACCATATATTTT

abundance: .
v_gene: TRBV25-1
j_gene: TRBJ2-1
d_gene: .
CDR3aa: CASRRQSYNEQFF
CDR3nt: TGTGCCAGCAGGCGACAGTCCTACAATGAGCAGTTCTTC

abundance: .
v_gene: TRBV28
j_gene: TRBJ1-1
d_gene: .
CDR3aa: CASSTITEAFF
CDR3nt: TGTGCCAGCAGCACTATAACTGAAGCTTTCTTT

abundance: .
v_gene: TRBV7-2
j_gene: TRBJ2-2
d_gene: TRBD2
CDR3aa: CASSVTSGTRTGELFF
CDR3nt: TGTGCCAGCAGCGTGACTAGCGGGACGCGTACCGGGGAGCTGTTTTTT

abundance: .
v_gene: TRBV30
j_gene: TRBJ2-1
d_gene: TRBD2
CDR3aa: CASKTSGGYNEQFF
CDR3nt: TGTGCCTCCAAGACTAGCGGGGGCTACAATGAGCAGTTCTTC

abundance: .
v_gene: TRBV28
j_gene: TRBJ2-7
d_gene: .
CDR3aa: CASRESGAPYEQYF
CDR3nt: TGTGCCAGCCGAGAATCAGGGGCCCCCTACGAGCAGTACTTC

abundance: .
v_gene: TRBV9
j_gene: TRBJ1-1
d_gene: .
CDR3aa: CASSVRGNTEAFF
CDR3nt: TGTGCCAGCAGCGTCCGGGGGAACACTGAAGCTTTCTTT

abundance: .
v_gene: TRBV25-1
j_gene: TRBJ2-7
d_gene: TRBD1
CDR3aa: CASRGTGDDEQYF
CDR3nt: TGTGCCAGCAGGGGGACAGGGGATGACGAGCAGTACTTC

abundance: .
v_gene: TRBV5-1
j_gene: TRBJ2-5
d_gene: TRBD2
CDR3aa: CASNRGVGQETQYF
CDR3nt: TGCGCCAGCAACCGGGGGGTAGGCCAAGAGACCCAGTACTTC

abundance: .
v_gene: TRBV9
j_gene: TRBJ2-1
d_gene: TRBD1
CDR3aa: CASSPGQGDGEQFF
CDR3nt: TGTGCCAGCAGCCCCGGACAGGGGGATGGTGAGCAGTTCTTC

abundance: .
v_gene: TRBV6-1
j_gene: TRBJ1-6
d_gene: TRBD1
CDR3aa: CASRLDRASPLHF
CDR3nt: TGTGCCAGCAGGCTGGACAGGGCGTCACCCCTCCACTTT

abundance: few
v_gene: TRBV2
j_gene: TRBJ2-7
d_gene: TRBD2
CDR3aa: CASSELGGPVGEQYF
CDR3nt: TGTGCCAGCAGTGAACTGGGAGGGCCGGTTGGCGAGCAGTACTTC

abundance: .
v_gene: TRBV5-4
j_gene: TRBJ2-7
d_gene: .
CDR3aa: CASSLLWGGEQYF
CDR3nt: TGTGCCAGCAGCTTGTTATGGGGAGGCGAGCAGTACTTC

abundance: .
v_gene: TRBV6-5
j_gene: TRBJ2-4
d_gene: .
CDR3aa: CASSYPLEDAKNIQYF
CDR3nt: TGTGCCAGCAGTTACCCCCTAGAGGATGCCAAAAACATTCAGTACTTC

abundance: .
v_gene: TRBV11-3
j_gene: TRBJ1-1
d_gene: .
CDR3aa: CASSLDRGLTEAFF
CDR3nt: TGTGCCAGCAGCTTAGATAGGGGGTTGACTGAAGCTTTCTTT

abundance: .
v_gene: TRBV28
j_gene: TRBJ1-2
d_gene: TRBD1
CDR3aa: CASSFPQGAYGYTF
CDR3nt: TGTGCCAGCAGTTTCCCCCAGGGGGCCTATGGCTACACCTTC

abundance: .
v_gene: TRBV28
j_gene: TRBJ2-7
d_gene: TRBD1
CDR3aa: CASRTGQGNYEQYF
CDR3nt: TGTGCCAGCAGGACGGGACAGGGAAATTACGAGCAGTACTTC

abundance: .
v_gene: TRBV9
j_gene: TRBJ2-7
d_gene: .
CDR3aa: CASSVVRGRANYEQYF
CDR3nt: TGTGCCAGCAGCGTAGTAAGGGGCAGGGCAAACTACGAGCAGTACTTC

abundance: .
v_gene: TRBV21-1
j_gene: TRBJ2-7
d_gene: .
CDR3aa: CASSCLAYEQYF
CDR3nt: TGTGCCAGCAGCTGTCTCGCCTACGAGCAGTACTTC

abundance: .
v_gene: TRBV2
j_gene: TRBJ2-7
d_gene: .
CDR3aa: CASSEGSGLYEQYF
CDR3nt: TGTGCCAGCAGTGAAGGCTCGGGTCTCTACGAGCAGTACTTC

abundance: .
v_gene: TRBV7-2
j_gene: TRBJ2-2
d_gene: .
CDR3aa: CASSLATAGELFF
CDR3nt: TGTGCCAGCAGCTTAGCGACAGCCGGGGAGCTGTTTTTT

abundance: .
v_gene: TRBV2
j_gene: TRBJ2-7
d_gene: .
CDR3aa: CASRRDQTYEQYF
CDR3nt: TGTGCCAGCAGGCGGGACCAAACCTACGAGCAGTACTTC

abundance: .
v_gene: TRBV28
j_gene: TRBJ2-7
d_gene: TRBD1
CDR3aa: CASSSAGTGYREQYF
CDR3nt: TGTGCCAGCAGTTCCGCCGGGACAGGGTATCGGGAGCAGTACTTC

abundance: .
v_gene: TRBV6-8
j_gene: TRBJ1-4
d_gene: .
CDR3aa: CASSYSKVQVGEKLFF
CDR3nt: TGTGCCAGCAGTTACTCGAAGGTCCAGGTAGGCGAAAAACTGTTTTTT

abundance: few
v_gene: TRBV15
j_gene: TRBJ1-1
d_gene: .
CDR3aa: CATSRDRAEAFF
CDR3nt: TGTGCCACCAGCAGAGATCGGGCTGAAGCTTTCTTT

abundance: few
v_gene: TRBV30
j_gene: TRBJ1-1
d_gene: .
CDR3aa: CAWSPQSNTEAFF
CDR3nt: TGTGCCTGGAGTCCTCAGTCCAACACTGAAGCTTTCTTT

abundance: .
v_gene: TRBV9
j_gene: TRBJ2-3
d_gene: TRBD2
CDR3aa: CASSMTPGREALGATDTQYF
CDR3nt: TGTGCCAGCAGTATGACTCCGGGGCGGGAGGCTCTGGGTGCCACAGATACGCAGTATTTT

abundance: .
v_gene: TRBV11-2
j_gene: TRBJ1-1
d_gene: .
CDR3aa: CASSPTPGGGTEAFF
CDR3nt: TGTGCCAGCAGCCCTACGCCCGGGGGGGGCACTGAAGCTTTCTTT

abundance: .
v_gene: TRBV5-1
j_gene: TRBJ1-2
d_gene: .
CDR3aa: CASSTYNYGYTF
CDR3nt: TGCGCCAGCAGCACATACAACTATGGCTACACCTTC